One and the same sample provided the 22 T cell receptor beta chains below, sequenced in a study of shared clonotypes between healthy human individuals (dated by TCRdb to 2018 to 2020). Preparation of the library involved the immunoSEQ multiplex PCR assay. Held by TCRdb, this immuneACCESS table contains in-frame sequences only and omits some clones. Under half of the omission traces to an unresolved V gene where checked; the cause of the rest is unknown. This sample holds 500,000 to 700,000 clones; 85% to 95% were observed only once. The leading ten clones occupy around 0.12% of the sample. CD8 naive samples consisted of CD45RO-negative cells that were positively selected for CCR7, yielding a CD45RA+CCR7+ population without TemRA cells. The sample taken for sequencing was naive CD8+ T cells sorted from blood. The label giving this sample's cell subset or site can be read as: CD45RA+CCR7+. Receptor source: a woman in her thirties in good health.

The V call is TRBV27, the J call TRBJ2-5; 7 bases align to TRBD2. Gene TRBJ2-7 matches the end of the DNA better, so the J call may be wrong. This CDR3 is built from 14 residues. Germline-derived CDR1 and CDR2 are MNHEY and SMNVEV (reference sequence). The CDR3 sequence: CASTPLAAPDEQYF. The CDR3 DNA reads as TGTGCCAGCACCCCGCTAGCGGCCCCGGACGAGCAGTACTTC.

The V call is TRBV5-6, the J call TRBJ2-5; 8 nucleotides align to TRBD1. This CDR3 has 14 residues. From germline, CDR1 is SGHDT and CDR2 YYEEEE. Germline trimming cut 4 bases from V and 5 bases from J; bases unmatched to any gene: 7. The CDR3 region is CASSRGQGGETQYF. DNA for the CDR3: TGTGCCAGCAGCCGCGGACAGGGCGGTGAGACCCAGTACTTC. Together with reference TRBV5-6 and TRBJ2-5, the CDR3 gives the full variable domain: DAGVTQSPTHLIKTRGQQVTLRCSPKSGHDTVSWYQQALGQGPQFIFQYYEEEERQRGNFPDRFSGHQFPNYSSELNVNALLLGDSALYLCASSRGQGGETQYFGPGTRLLVL.

The chain couples TRBV18 to TRBJ1-3; maybe TRBD1 (5 bases). V gave up 3 bases and J gave up 1 base, with 13 bases separating them. The CDR3 runs 16 residues. CDR1 is KGHSH, CDR2 LQKENI, per germline. The CDR3 region has the DNA TGTGCCAGCTCACCGCCTATCCAGGGATCTGGAAACACCATATATTTT. This encodes CASSPPIQGSGNTIYF.

This chain connects TRBV27 to TRBJ1-1; weak D call: TRBD1 (5 bases). The germline V gene has CDR1 MNHEY and CDR2 SMNVEV (reference sequence). The V gene lost 6 bases and the J gene lost 2 bases, with 10 bases spanning the gap. The CDR3 has 13 amino acids. CDR3: CASRGVANTEAFF. In nucleotides, the CDR3 is TGTGCCAGCAGGGGGGTCGCCAACACTGAAGCTTTCTTT.

The chain joins TRBV4-1 to TRBJ2-7; a possible D gene is TRBD2 (5 bases). V lost 1 base, J lost 2 bases, and 12 bases lay in between. Germline assignment: CDR1 MGHRA and CDR2 YSYEKL. There are 15 residues in the CDR3. The CDR3 sequence: CASSQGEGSPYEQYF. The CDR3, as DNA: TGCGCCAGCAGCCAAGGCGAGGGATCTCCCTACGAGCAGTACTTC.

The V call is TRBV19, the J call TRBJ2-7; weak D call: TRBD1 (6 bases). V lost 3 bases and J 5 bases, leaving 23 bases between the germline ends. This CDR3 is built from 17 residues. Germline V CDR1 and CDR2: LNHDA, SQIVND (reference sequence). The CDR3 nucleotides read TGTGCCAGTAGTATTTTCCCAGGACAGCCGTCGGACAACGAGCAGTACTTC. It yields the protein CASSIFPGQPSDNEQYF. Full variable domain (remainder filled in from reference TRBV19 and TRBJ2-7): DGGITQSPKYLFRKEGQNVTLSCEQNLNHDAMYWYRQDPGQGLRLIYYSQIVNDFQKGDIAEGYSVSREKKESFPLTVTSAQKNPTAFYLCASSIFPGQPSDNEQYFGPGTRLTVT.

The genes are TRBV29-1 and TRBJ2-2, with D possibly being TRBD1 (5 bases). This CDR3 is 13 amino acids long. V lost 3 bases and J 2 bases, leaving 7 bases between the germline ends. Germline CDR1 SQVTM, CDR2 ANQGSEA. The CDR3 coding sequence is TGCAGCGTTGAGACAGTTAACACCGGGGAGCTGTTTTTT. It codes for CSVETVNTGELFF.

This chain's CDR3 is CASSDRGETNEKLFF. The CDR3 bases are TGTGCCAGCAGCGACAGGGGCGAGACTAATGAAAAACTGTTTTTT. This sequence joins TRBV9 and TRBJ1-4; 7 bases are a match to TRBD1. CDR3 length: 15 residues. Germline loops: CDR1 SGDLS, CDR2 YYNGEE. The ends lost 3 bases at V and 2 bases at J; junction bases unmatched: 4.

The chain joins TRBV7-2 to TRBJ2-3, with 12 bases fitting TRBD2. This CDR3 region has 15 residues. The germline CDR1 and CDR2 sequences are SGHTA and FQGNSA. Trimming removed 4 bases from V and 5 bases from J; junction bases left unmatched: 4. CDR3 in DNA: TGTGCCAGCAGCTCGACTAGCGGGAGTGGAGATACGCAGTATTTT. Amino acid sequence: CASSSTSGSGDTQYF.

In the case of this clone: The junction does not match germline at one end; this may be a read error. Other DNA sequences of this sample code for an identical CDR3. The chain links TRBV27 to TRBJ2-7; tentatively, D is TRBD1 (6 bases). Germline CDR1 reads MNHEY; CDR2 reads SMNVEV (reference sequence). This CDR3 contains 12 residues. The chain's CDR3 is CASRAYRAEQYF. The CDR3 region has the DNA TGTGCCAGCAGAGCATACAGGGCCGAGCAGTATTTC.

V usage is TRBV21-1 and J usage is TRBJ2-7; the D call of TRBD2 is as the table states it, not checked on the DNA. TRBV21-1 is flagged as a pseudogene. This CDR3 contains 14 residues. In DNA form, the CDR3 reads TGTGCCAGCAGCGCAGGCAGAGACTATTACGAGCAGTACTTC. The encoded protein is CASSAGRDYYEQYF.

This clone was picked up one time. The rearrangement uses TRBV28 and TRBJ1-6; 7 nucleotides agree with TRBD1. V dropped 3 bases and J dropped 10; count of bases not matched to a gene: 12. The CDR3 runs to 16 residues. Germline CDR1 reads MDHEN; CDR2 reads SYDVKM. The CDR3, as DNA: TGTGCCAGCAGTTTGGCCTACCGACAGGGTCAGTCACCCCTCCACTTT. Amino acids: CASSLAYRQGQSPLHF.

The chain employs TRBV28 and TRBJ2-1, with 8 bases lining up with TRBD1. Germline CDR1 and CDR2: MDHEN and SYDVKM. V lost 2 bases and J lost 7; bases outside the gene matches: 4. The CDR3 is 14 amino acids. DNA of the CDR3: TGTGCCAGCAGTTTACCCCAGGGGGCAAATGAGCAGTTCTTC. Amino acid sequence: CASSLPQGANEQFF.

Written as DNA, the CDR3 is TGTGCCAGCTCCCGCCTCCGGGAGGCCCACAATGAGCAGTTCTTC. Translated: CASSRLREAHNEQFF. The chain couples TRBV27 to TRBJ2-1; TRBD2 matches at 7 bases. The CDR3 has 15 residues. Germline V CDR1 and CDR2: MNHEY, SMNVEV (reference sequence). Germline trimming cut 8 bases from V and 5 bases from J; bases unmatched to any gene: 12.

This clone was counted once. The rearrangement joins TRBV28 to TRBJ1-2, with 7 bases identical to TRBD1. The CDR3 is 14 residues long. V was clipped by 8 bases and J by 4 bases; unmatched bases: 10. CDR1 MDHEN and CDR2 SYDVKM come from the germline V gene. CDR3 amino acids: CASGQEAVFYGYTF. The CDR3 bases are TGTGCCAGCGGACAGGAAGCCGTTTTCTATGGCTACACCTTC.

V and J are TRBV19 and TRBJ1-3, with D possibly matching TRBD1 (5 bases). V lost 7 bases, J lost 0 bases, and 13 bases lay in between. The CDR3 is made up of 15 amino acids. The V gene's germline CDR1 is LNHDA and CDR2 SQIVND (reference sequence). The CDR3 DNA is TGTGCCAGTACTCCTCGGGGGAACTCTGGAAACACCATATATTTT. This codes for CASTPRGNSGNTIYF.

The CDR3 nucleotides are TGTGCCAGCAGTCAATGGACTAGCGGGAGTTTGAAGACCCAGTACTTC. This gives the protein CASSQWTSGSLKTQYF. The chain recombines TRBV27 with TRBJ2-5, with 13 bases aligning to TRBD2. The CDR3 consists of 16 residues. From germline, CDR1 is MNHEY and CDR2 SMNVEV (reference sequence). The V and J ends lost 5 bases and 6 bases, in that order; junction bases with no gene match: 9.

The V call is TRBV27, the J call TRBJ2-1, with D perhaps TRBD2 (6 bases). Germline loops: CDR1 MNHEY, CDR2 SMNVEV (reference sequence). The CDR3 runs 14 residues. V was trimmed by 8 bases and J by 0 bases, leaving 11 bases between them. The CDR3 bases are TGTGCCAGCGGGGACTCTAGCTCCTACAATGAGCAGTTCTTC. It yields the protein CASGDSSSYNEQFF.

This chain uses TRBV30 with TRBJ2-7, with 10 bases matching TRBD1. Germline lookup yields CDR1 GTSNPN and CDR2 SVGIG (reference sequence). V lost 0 bases and J lost 2; bases outside the gene matches: 4. CDR3 length: 15 residues. The CDR3 here is CAWSVGTGAPYEQYF. As DNA, the CDR3 is TGTGCCTGGAGTGTCGGGACAGGGGCTCCCTACGAGCAGTACTTC.

This chain joins TRBV13 and TRBJ2-4, with TRBD2 as a possible D gene (6 bases). This CDR3 spans 15 amino acids. Germline assignment: CDR1 PRHDT and CDR2 FYEKMQ (reference sequence). The V end was cut by 3 bases, the J end by 3 bases, with 12 bases between. DNA of the CDR3: TGTGCCAGCAGCTTGGAGGGCCTACGCAAAAACATTCAGTACTTC. The encoded protein is CASSLEGLRKNIQYF.

The chain has TRBV19 and TRBJ2-5; D is uncertain. From germline, CDR1 is LNHDA and CDR2 SQIVND (reference sequence). The CDR3 covers 14 residues. Between the trimmed V and J ends, which lost 7 bases and 2 bases, there was a span of 14 bases. CDR3 sequence reads: CASNLATTQETQYF. As DNA, the CDR3 is TGTGCCAGTAATCTGGCGACGACTCAAGAGACCCAGTACTTC.

This chain joins TRBV6-5 and TRBJ2-2; D gene unclear. The CDR3 is 12 amino acids. The V end lost 5 bases, the J end lost 8 bases, and 9 bases lay between the germline ends. Per germline, CDR1 MNHEY and CDR2 SVGAGI. DNA of the CDR3: TGTGCCAGCAGTCACGGAGAGGGGGAGCTGTTTTTT. Its translation is CASSHGEGELFF.